These T cell receptor beta chains were read from a single sample in a study of shared clonotypes between healthy human individuals. TCRdb's copy holds only in-frame clones and misses some; the assay was immunoSEQ multiplex PCR. The profile shows some 2,500,000 clones, approximately 90% of them singletons. Material: naive CD4+ T cells from PBMCs. Receptors originate from a man younger than 30 in good health. Some clones in this sample may be carry-over from other donors' samples. CDR3s include the opening cysteine and the closing phenylalanine or tryptophan. D genes are given only for firm matches. Not every row has a clone size; where given, it reads once, few, many or a size class.

j_call,d_call,v_call,clone_size,cdr3_nt,cdr3_aa
TRBJ2-2,TRBD2,TRBV28,.,TGTGCCAGCAGTTTAGGGACTAGCGAGAACACCGGGGAGCTGTTTTTT,CASSLGTSENTGELFF
TRBJ2-7,.,TRBV19,.,TGTGCCAGTAGTATCGAGCGGAATAGCTACGAGCAGTACTTC,CASSIERNSYEQYF
TRBJ2-1,.,TRBV19,.,TGTGCCAGTAGCCTTCGGGGTGGGGCCTACAATGAGCAGTTCTTC,CASSLRGGAYNEQFF
TRBJ1-2,.,TRBV30,few,TGTGCCTGGAGTGTAAAGGGCGGGGAAGGCTACACCTTC,CAWSVKGGEGYTF
TRBJ2-7,TRBD2,TRBV27,.,TGTGCCAGCAGTTTACGCCTAGCGGGAGCAAACCACGAGCAGTACTTC,CASSLRLAGANHEQYF
TRBJ2-1,TRBD2,TRBV11-3,.,TGTGCCAGCAGCAAGCGACTAGCGGGAGCGAATGAGCAGTTCTTC,CASSKRLAGANEQFF
TRBJ1-1,.,TRBV18,.,TGTGCCAGCTCCCCCCTCCCAATGAACACTGAAGCTTTCTTT,CASSPLPMNTEAFF
TRBJ2-7,.,TRBV6-5,.,TGTGCCAGCAGTTACGACTCTGGGCCCTACGAGCAGTACTTC,CASSYDSGPYEQYF
TRBJ2-1,.,TRBV27,.,TGTGCCAGCAGGGGTCGTTGGGGCGATTACAATGAGCAGTTCTTC,CASRGRWGDYNEQFF
TRBJ1-6,.,TRBV2,.,TGTGCCAGCAGAGGAGACGGAGTACTGAATTCACCCCTCCACTTT,CASRGDGVLNSPLHF
TRBJ2-3,.,TRBV6-1,once,TGTGCCAGCAGGATGGGAAGCACAGATACGCAGTATTTT,CASRMGSTDTQYF
TRBJ2-2,.,TRBV5-4,.,TGTGCCAGCAGCTTGGACAGGGTAGTAACCGGGGAGCTGTTTTTT,CASSLDRVVTGELFF
TRBJ1-1,.,TRBV11-2,once,TGTGCCAGCAGCTTAGATCCCAGGCTCGCGAACACTGAAGCTTTCTTT,CASSLDPRLANTEAFF
TRBJ1-5,.,TRBV9,.,TGTGCCAGCAGCGTAGATCACCATAATCAGCCCCAGCATTTT,CASSVDHHNQPQHF
TRBJ2-7,.,TRBV30,.,TGTGCCTGGAGTGACCCCTTCCCGCGGTTGGGGGCCTACGAGCAGTACTTC,CAWSDPFPRLGAYEQYF
TRBJ1-1,TRBD1,TRBV28,.,TGTGCCAGCAGGAGACAGGGGAAAAACACTGAAGCTTTCTTT,CASRRQGKNTEAFF
TRBJ2-7,.,TRBV28,.,TGTGCCAGCAGTCCACAATCCCCCTACGAGCAGTACTTC,CASSPQSPYEQYF
TRBJ2-5,.,TRBV5-6,.,TGTGCCAGCAAGTTATATGGTGGCCGCGCGACCCAGTACTTC,CASKLYGGRATQYF
TRBJ1-1,.,TRBV2,few,TGTGCCAGCAGTGAAATGACAGAAGAAGCTTTCTTT,CASSEMTEEAFF
TRBJ1-3,.,TRBV5-8,.,TGTGCCAGCAGCTTGTCGACAATAAGCTCTGGAAACACCATATATTTT,CASSLSTISSGNTIYF
TRBJ2-5,.,TRBV4-3,.,TGCGCCAGCAGCCAAGGAGGGCTAGTCGGTAGGGGAGAGACCCAGTACTTC,CASSQGGLVGRGETQYF
TRBJ2-7,TRBD1,TRBV7-3,.,TGTGCCAGCAGCTTAACTCGGGACAGGGCCTACGAGCAGTACTTC,CASSLTRDRAYEQYF
TRBJ2-1,TRBD2,TRBV5-4,.,TGTGCCAGCAGCTTGGGACTAGCGGGCACCTACAATGAGCAGTTCTTC,CASSLGLAGTYNEQFF
TRBJ1-2,.,TRBV5-1,.,TGCGCCAGCAGCTTGGGGGGCGACGGACCCTATGGCTACACCTTC,CASSLGGDGPYGYTF
TRBJ1-3,.,TRBV29-1,.,TGCAGCGTTGAAGATTTTTGGGGTACCGGAAACACCATATATTTT,CSVEDFWGTGNTIYF
TRBJ2-4,TRBD1,TRBV6-1,.,TGTGCCACAAGGGGGACAGTTTGGAACATTCAGTACTTC,CATRGTVWNIQYF
TRBJ2-1,TRBD2,TRBV7-9,few,TGTGCCAGCAGCTCTTGGCGGGAGCGGTCCTACAATGAGCAGTTCTTC,CASSSWRERSYNEQFF
TRBJ2-7,TRBD2,TRBV7-2,.,TGTGCCAGCAGTTCCGGGACTAGCGGCTTGGGGGAGCAGTACTTC,CASSSGTSGLGEQYF
TRBJ2-4,.,TRBV28,.,TGTGCCAGCACTCCATCGGGGATTCTAGCCAAAAACATTCAGTACTTC,CASTPSGILAKNIQYF
TRBJ1-1,TRBD1,TRBV5-1,.,TGCGCCAGCAGCTTGGTAGGGGACAGCGAAGCTTTCTTT,CASSLVGDSEAFF
TRBJ1-2,TRBD1,TRBV4-2,.,TGTGCCAGCAGCCAAATTGGACAGGGGACCCCCTATGGCTACACCTTC,CASSQIGQGTPYGYTF
TRBJ1-4,.,TRBV19,.,TGTGCCAGTATCGACCTGGGGGGGACTTCTGAAAAACTGTTTTTT,CASIDLGGTSEKLFF
TRBJ2-1,TRBD2,TRBV18,.,TGTGCCAGCTCACCAGAGCGGGAGGATGAGCAGTTCTTC,CASSPEREDEQFF
TRBJ2-5,TRBD1,TRBV30,.,TGTGCCTGGAGTGTACGAGGGGGCATAGAGACCCAGTACTTC,CAWSVRGGIETQYF
TRBJ2-3,TRBD2,TRBV7-2,.,TGTGCCAGCAGCTTAGCCCTTAGCGGGATCACAGATACGCAGTATTTT,CASSLALSGITDTQYF
TRBJ1-2,.,TRBV7-8,.,TGTGCCAGCAGCCCAAAAAGACATGTTCTTGGTCCCTTAACATATGGCTACACCTTC,CASSPKRHVLGPLTYGYTF
TRBJ2-7,TRBD2,TRBV4-2,.,TGTGCCAGCAGCCAGGCTACTAGCGCCTACGAGCAGTACTTC,CASSQATSAYEQYF
TRBJ1-6,TRBD1,TRBV2,.,TGTGCCAGCAGTCCAACAGGGGTTAATTCACCCCTCCACTTT,CASSPTGVNSPLHF
TRBJ2-1,TRBD2,TRBV25-1,.,TGTGCCAGCAGTGAGGCTAGCGGGAGGGCCCGAAATGAGCAGTTCTTC,CASSEASGRARNEQFF
TRBJ2-3,.,TRBV18,.,TGTGCCAGCTCACCTCCTCCCACAGATACGCAGTATTTT,CASSPPPTDTQYF
TRBJ2-3,TRBD2,TRBV30,.,TGTGCCTGGAGTAGAACTAGCGTACGGGGGGCAGATACGCAGTATTTT,CAWSRTSVRGADTQYF
TRBJ2-1,TRBD2,TRBV13,.,TGTGCCAGCAGGGCGGGAGGCCTGGATACGGTCCAGTTCTTC,CASRAGGLDTVQFF
TRBJ2-2,TRBD1,TRBV19,.,TGTGCCAGTAGCCCACCGGGACAGGGGTACACCGGGGAGCTGTTTTTT,CASSPPGQGYTGELFF
TRBJ1-2,.,TRBV25-1,.,TGTGCCAGCAGTTTCGGGTTCGACTATGGCTACACCTTC,CASSFGFDYGYTF
TRBJ2-7,.,TRBV28,.,TGTGCCAGCAGTTCATCCGGGGCACGATACGAGCAGTACTTC,CASSSSGARYEQYF